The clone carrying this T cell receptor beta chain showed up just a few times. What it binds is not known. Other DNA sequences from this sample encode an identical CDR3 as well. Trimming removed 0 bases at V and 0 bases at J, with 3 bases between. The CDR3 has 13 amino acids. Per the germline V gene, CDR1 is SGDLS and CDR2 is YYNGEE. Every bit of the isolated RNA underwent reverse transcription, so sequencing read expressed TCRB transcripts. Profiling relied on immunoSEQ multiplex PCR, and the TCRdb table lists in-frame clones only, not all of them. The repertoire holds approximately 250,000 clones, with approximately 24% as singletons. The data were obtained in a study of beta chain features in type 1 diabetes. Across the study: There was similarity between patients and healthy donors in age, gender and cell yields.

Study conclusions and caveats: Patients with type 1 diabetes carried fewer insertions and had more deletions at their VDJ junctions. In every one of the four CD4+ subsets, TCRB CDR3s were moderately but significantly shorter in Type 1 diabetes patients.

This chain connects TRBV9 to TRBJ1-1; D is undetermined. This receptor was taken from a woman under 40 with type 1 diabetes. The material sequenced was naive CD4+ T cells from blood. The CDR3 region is CASSVALNTEAFF. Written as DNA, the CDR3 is TGTGCCAGCAGCGTAGCTCTGAACACTGAAGCTTTCTTT.